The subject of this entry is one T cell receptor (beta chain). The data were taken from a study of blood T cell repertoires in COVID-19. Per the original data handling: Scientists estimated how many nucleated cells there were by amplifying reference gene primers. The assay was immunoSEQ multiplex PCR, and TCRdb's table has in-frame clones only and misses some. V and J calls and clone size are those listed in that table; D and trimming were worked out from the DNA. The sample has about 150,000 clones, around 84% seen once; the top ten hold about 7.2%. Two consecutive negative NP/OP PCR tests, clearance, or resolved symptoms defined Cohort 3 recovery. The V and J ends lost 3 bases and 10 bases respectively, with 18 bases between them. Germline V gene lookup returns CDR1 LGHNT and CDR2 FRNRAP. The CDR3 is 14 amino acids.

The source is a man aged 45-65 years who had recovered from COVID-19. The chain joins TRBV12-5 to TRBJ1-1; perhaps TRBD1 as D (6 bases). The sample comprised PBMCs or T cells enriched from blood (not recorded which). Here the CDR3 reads CASGFTGTQGRAFF. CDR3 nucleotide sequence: TGTGCTAGTGGTTTCACCGGGACACAAGGAAGAGCTTTCTTT.